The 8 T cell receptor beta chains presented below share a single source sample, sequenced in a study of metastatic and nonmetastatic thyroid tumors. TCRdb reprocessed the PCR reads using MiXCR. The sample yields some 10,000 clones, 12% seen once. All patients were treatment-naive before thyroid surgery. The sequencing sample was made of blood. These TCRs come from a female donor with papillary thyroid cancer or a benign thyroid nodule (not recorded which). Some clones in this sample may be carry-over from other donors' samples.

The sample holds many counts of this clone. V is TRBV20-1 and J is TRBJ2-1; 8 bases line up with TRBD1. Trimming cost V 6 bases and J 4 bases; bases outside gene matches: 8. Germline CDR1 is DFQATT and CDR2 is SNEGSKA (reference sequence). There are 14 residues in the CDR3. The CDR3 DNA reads TGCAGTGCACCGAGACAGGGGACTTACAATGAGCAGTTCTTC. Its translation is CSAPRQGTYNEQFF.

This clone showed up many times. CDR3 in DNA: TGCGCCAGCAGCTTGGGTGACTACTCCTCCTACAATGAGCAGTTCTTC. This gives the protein CASSLGDYSSYNEQFF. This rearrangement joins TRBV5-1 to TRBJ2-1, with a possible D match to TRBD2 (5 bases). Germline CDR1 reads SGHRS; CDR2 reads YFSETQ. Trimming stripped 0 bases from V and 0 bases from J, with 10 bases between. The CDR3 has 16 residues.

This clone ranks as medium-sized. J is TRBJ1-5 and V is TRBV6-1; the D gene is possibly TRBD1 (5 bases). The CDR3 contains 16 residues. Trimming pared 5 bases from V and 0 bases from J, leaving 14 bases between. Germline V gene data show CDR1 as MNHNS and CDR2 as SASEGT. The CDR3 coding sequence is TGTGCCAGCAGTAACCGGGGGGGGTATAGCAATCAGCCCCAGCATTTT. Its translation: CASSNRGGYSNQPQHF.

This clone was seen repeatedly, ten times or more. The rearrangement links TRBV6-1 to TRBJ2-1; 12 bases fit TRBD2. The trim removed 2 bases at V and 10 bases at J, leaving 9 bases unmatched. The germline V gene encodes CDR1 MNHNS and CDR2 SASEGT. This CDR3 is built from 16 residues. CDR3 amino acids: CASSEIRLAGESEQFF. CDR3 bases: TGTGCCAGCAGTGAAATCCGACTAGCGGGGGAGTCAGAGCAGTTCTTC.

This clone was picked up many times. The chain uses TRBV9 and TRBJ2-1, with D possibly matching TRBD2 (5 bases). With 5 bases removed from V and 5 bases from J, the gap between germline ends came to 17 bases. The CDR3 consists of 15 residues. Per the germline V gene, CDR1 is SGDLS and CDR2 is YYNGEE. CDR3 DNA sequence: TGTGCCAGCAGTATCAACGACGGACTTAACAATGAGCAGTTCTTC. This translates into CASSINDGLNNEQFF.

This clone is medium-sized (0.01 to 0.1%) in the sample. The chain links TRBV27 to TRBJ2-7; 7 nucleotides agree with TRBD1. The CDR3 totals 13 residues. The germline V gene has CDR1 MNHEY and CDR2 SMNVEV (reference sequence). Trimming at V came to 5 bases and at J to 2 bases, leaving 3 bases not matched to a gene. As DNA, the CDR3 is TGTGCCAGCAGTCTGGGGACAGCCTACGAGCAGTACTTC. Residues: CASSLGTAYEQYF.

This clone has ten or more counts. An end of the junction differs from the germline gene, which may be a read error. CDR3 nucleotide sequence: TGTGCCAGCAGCTCGGTCTACGATGAGCAGTTCTTC. It translates to CASSSVYDEQFF. The J gene is TRBJ2-1, the V gene TRBV7-9; no clear D gene. This CDR3 comprises 12 residues. Germline loops: CDR1 SEHNR, CDR2 FQNEAQ (reference sequence). The variable domain in full, completed from reference TRBV7-9 and TRBJ2-1, reads DTGVSQNPRHKITKRGQNVTFRCDPISEHNRLYWYRQTLGQGPEFLTYFQNEAQLEKSRLLSDRFSAERPKGSFSTLEIQRTEQGDSAMYLCASSSVYDEQFFGPGTRLTVL.

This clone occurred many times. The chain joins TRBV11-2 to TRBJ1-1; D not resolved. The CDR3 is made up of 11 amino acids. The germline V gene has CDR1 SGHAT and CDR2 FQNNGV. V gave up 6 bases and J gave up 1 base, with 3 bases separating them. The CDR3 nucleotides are TGTGCCAGCAGTCAGAACACTGAAGCTTTCTTT. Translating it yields CASSQNTEAFF. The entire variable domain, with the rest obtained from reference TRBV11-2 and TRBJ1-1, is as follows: EAGVAQSPRYKIIEKRQSVAFWCNPISGHATLYWYQQILGQGPKLLIQFQNNGVVDDSQLPKDRFSAERLKGVDSTLKIQPAKLEDSAVYLCASSQNTEAFFGQGTRLTVV.